A selection of T cell receptor beta chains follows, all from one sample in a study of response to subunit inactivated influenza vaccine. Via MiXCR, TCRdb re-called the RT-PCR reads, giving one row per CDR3 protein. The sample consists of hundreds of thousands of distinct CDR3 sequences, roughly 13% of them appearing once. Material: PBMCs from blood, obtained 14 to 15 days before vaccination. These receptors were obtained from a man between 50 and 59 years old who received an inactivated influenza vaccine. Both conserved end residues are part of each CDR3. A D gene is named only where the DNA matches it firmly. Expanded clones are given a class, and other clones once, few, many or no size at all.

TRBV9	few	-	TRBJ1-2	TGTGCCAGCAGCGTAGTACAGGGAGGGGGCTACACCTTC	CASSVVQGGGYTF
TRBV12-3/TRBV12-4	-	-	TRBJ2-1	TGTGCCAGCAGTTCCCTTTGGGGTTTTGTGCAGTTCTTC	CASSSLWGFVQFF
TRBV4-1	-	-	TRBJ1-5	TGCGCCAGCTTCGGCAATCAGCCCCAGCATTTT	CASFGNQPQHF
TRBV20-1	-	TRBD2	TRBJ2-2	TGCAGTGCCTTAAGCGGGAGCCGGGGCGGGGAGCTGTTTTTT	CSALSGSRGGELFF
TRBV7-2	-	-	TRBJ2-7	TGTGCCAGCAGCTATCGGTTGGAGCGCGAGCAGTACTTC	CASSYRLEREQYF
TRBV15	-	-	TRBJ1-6	TGTGCCACCAGCAGAGATAGTGGATCTTATTCACCCCTCCACTTT	CATSRDSGSYSPLHF
TRBV7-8	few	-	TRBJ1-5	TGTGCCAGCAGCTTCAAACTACATCAGCCCCAGCATTTT	CASSFKLHQPQHF
TRBV5-6	-	TRBD2	TRBJ2-1	TGTGCCAGCAGCAACCGACTAGCTAACAATGAGCAGTTCTTC	CASSNRLANNEQFF
TRBV27	-	TRBD2	TRBJ2-1	TGTGCCAGCAGTCCCCTCGCTTTGAGCGGGGGGGCCCGCAATGAGCAGTTCTTC	CASSPLALSGGARNEQFF
TRBV28	-	TRBD2	TRBJ2-3	TGTGCCAGCAGTCTAGGGACTAGCGGGAAACGCACAGATACGCAGTATTTT	CASSLGTSGKRTDTQYF
TRBV10-3	-	-	TRBJ1-2	TGTGCCATCAGTGAGCCGGGACGGGTTGATGGCTACACCTTC	CAISEPGRVDGYTF
TRBV7-9	few	-	TRBJ2-7	TGTGCCAGCACCGTTACTGACCCCCGAAACGAGCAGTACTTC	CASTVTDPRNEQYF
TRBV5-1	few	TRBD1	TRBJ2-3	TGCGCCAGCAGCTTGGCGGGACAGGGGATAGATACGCAGTATTTT	CASSLAGQGIDTQYF
TRBV20-1	-	TRBD1	TRBJ1-5	TGCAGTGCTAGAGATCTACAGGGGGCATCTCAGCCCCAGCATTTT	CSARDLQGASQPQHF
TRBV24-1	few	-	TRBJ1-1	TGTGCCACCAGGCCGCTAGAAGCTTTCTTT	CATRPLEAFF
TRBV28	few	TRBD2	TRBJ2-1	TGTGCCAGCAGTCAGACTAGCCCCAATGAGCAGTTCTTC	CASSQTSPNEQFF
TRBV7-9	few	-	TRBJ2-7	TGTGCCAGCAGCCCAGCAGGGACAAGGAGCTCCTACGAGCAGTACTTC	CASSPAGTRSSYEQYF
TRBV7-2	-	-	TRBJ2-2	TGTGCCAGCAGCTGGACGGACACCGGGGAGCTGTTTTTT	CASSWTDTGELFF
TRBV29-1	few	TRBD1	TRBJ2-7	TGCAGCGTTAGACCGGGACAGCGATACGAGCAGTACTTC	CSVRPGQRYEQYF
TRBV5-1	few	TRBD1	TRBJ2-4	TGCGCCAGCAGCGGAAGGGACAGGGCGGAAAACATTCAGTACTTC	CASSGRDRAENIQYF
TRBV7-9	-	TRBD1	TRBJ2-5	TGTGCCAGCAGCCAGAACCTACAGGGGTCAGAGACCCAGTACTTC	CASSQNLQGSETQYF
TRBV3-1	few	TRBD2	TRBJ2-7	TGTGCCAGCAGCCAAGTCCCGGGAGGCCACGAGCAGTACTTC	CASSQVPGGHEQYF
TRBV27	few	-	TRBJ2-7	TGTGCCAGCAGTTTATGGCGGGAACACTACGAGCAGTACTTC	CASSLWREHYEQYF
TRBV18	many	-	TRBJ2-7	TGTGCCAGCAGCCCCACAGACTACGAGCAGTACTTC	CASSPTDYEQYF
TRBV14	-	-	TRBJ2-3	TGTGCCAGCAGCCAAGATCCGTGGGATGGAGGACCAGATGCGCAGTATTTT	CASSQDPWDGGPDAQYF
TRBV12-3/TRBV12-4	-	-	TRBJ1-6	TGTGCCAGCAGTTCTCGGGCCGAAAATTCACCCCTCCACTTT	CASSSRAENSPLHF
TRBV30	few	-	TRBJ1-2	TGTGCCTGGAGCGGTCGGGACTATGGCTACACCTTC	CAWSGRDYGYTF
TRBV7-2	-	TRBD2	TRBJ2-3	TGTGCCAGCAGCTTAGTGATTAGCGGGGGAAGCACAGATACGCAGTATTTT	CASSLVISGGSTDTQYF
TRBV2	-	-	TRBJ2-1	TGTGCCAGCAGCGGTGATATAGCGGACGCCTCCTACAATGAGCAGTTCTTC	CASSGDIADASYNEQFF
TRBV12-3/TRBV12-4	few	-	TRBJ2-3	TGTGCCAGCAGTTTAATTTGGGGAAGCACAGATACGCAGTATTTT	CASSLIWGSTDTQYF
TRBV11-2	few	-	TRBJ2-3	TGTGCCAGCAGCCTGTTCCGGGGGCTAGCCGGGAGCACAGATACGCAGTATTTT	CASSLFRGLAGSTDTQYF
TRBV7-2	many	-	TRBJ2-3	TGTGCCAGCAGACGAAGCGGAGCTGATACGCAGTATTTT	CASRRSGADTQYF
TRBV25-1	few	-	TRBJ2-1	TGTGCCAGCAGTGATGGTGGGGGATCGATCTACAATGAGCAGTTCTTC	CASSDGGGSIYNEQFF
TRBV12-3/TRBV12-4	-	-	TRBJ2-4	TGTGCCAGCACCTCCACCGGGCCACGAACCCTCATTCAGTACTTC	CASTSTGPRTLIQYF
TRBV7-8	-	TRBD2	TRBJ2-2	TGTGCCAGCAGCTCTAGCGGGGGGGTCACCGGGGAGCTGTTTTTT	CASSSSGGVTGELFF
TRBV29-1	few	TRBD1	TRBJ1-1	TGCAGCGTTGAAAATTTCTTCGGACAGGGGGGGATGAACACTGAAGCTTTCTTT	CSVENFFGQGGMNTEAFF
TRBV6-2/TRBV6-3	many	-	TRBJ2-3	TGTGCCAGCAGTTACTCGGGAGTGGATACGCAGTATTTT	CASSYSGVDTQYF
TRBV7-8	many	TRBD1	TRBJ1-6	TGTGCCAGCAGCTTCCGGGACAGATATTCACCCCTCCACTTT	CASSFRDRYSPLHF
TRBV19	-	-	TRBJ2-2	TGTGCCAGTAGTATGTCGAGGTCGAACACCGGGGAGCTGTTTTTT	CASSMSRSNTGELFF
TRBV28	-	-	TRBJ2-1	TGTGCCAGCAGAGACAATGAGCAGTTCTTC	CASRDNEQFF
TRBV5-1	-	TRBD1	TRBJ2-1	TGCGCCAGCAGCTGGACCCAGACGTTTAGGGGGCTTAGCAATGAGCAGTTCTTC	CASSWTQTFRGLSNEQFF
TRBV11-2	-	-	TRBJ1-1	TGTGCCAGCAGCTTCCCAGGTGCGGGGATTAAGAACACTGAAGCTTTCTTT	CASSFPGAGIKNTEAFF
TRBV28	many	TRBD1	TRBJ2-1	TGTGCCAGCAGTTTAGGGACAGGCCATTACAATGAGCAGTTCTTC	CASSLGTGHYNEQFF
TRBV20-1	-	-	TRBJ2-2	TGCAGTGCTAGAGGAGGGTCGGACGGGGAGCTGTTTTTT	CSARGGSDGELFF
TRBV20-1	-	-	TRBJ2-1	TGCAGTGCTAGAGATTTTAGATCCAGCATCGGCTCCTACAATGAGCAGTTCTTC	CSARDFRSSIGSYNEQFF
TRBV7-9	few	-	TRBJ2-7	TGTGCCAGCACAACGACCGAGACCTACGAGCAGTACTTC	CASTTTETYEQYF
TRBV5-1	many	-	TRBJ2-1	TGCGCCAGCAGCCCGGGGGGACCAGGGGGATGGTTCTTC	CASSPGGPGGWFF
TRBV29-1	many	TRBD1	TRBJ2-1	TGCAGCGTGAGGGCGACAGGGTATAATGAGCAGTTCTTC	CSVRATGYNEQFF